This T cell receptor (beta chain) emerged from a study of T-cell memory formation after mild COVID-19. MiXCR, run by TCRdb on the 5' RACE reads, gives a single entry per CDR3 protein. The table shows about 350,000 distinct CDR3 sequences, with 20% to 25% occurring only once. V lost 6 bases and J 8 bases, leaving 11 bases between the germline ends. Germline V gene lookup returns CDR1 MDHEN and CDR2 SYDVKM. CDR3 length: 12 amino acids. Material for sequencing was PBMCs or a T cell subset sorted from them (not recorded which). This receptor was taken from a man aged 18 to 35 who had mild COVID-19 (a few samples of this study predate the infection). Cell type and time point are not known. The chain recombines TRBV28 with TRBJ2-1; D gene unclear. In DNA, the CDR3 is TGTGCCAGCAGCATGCGAGATTATGAGCAGTTCTTC. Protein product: CASSMRDYEQFF.